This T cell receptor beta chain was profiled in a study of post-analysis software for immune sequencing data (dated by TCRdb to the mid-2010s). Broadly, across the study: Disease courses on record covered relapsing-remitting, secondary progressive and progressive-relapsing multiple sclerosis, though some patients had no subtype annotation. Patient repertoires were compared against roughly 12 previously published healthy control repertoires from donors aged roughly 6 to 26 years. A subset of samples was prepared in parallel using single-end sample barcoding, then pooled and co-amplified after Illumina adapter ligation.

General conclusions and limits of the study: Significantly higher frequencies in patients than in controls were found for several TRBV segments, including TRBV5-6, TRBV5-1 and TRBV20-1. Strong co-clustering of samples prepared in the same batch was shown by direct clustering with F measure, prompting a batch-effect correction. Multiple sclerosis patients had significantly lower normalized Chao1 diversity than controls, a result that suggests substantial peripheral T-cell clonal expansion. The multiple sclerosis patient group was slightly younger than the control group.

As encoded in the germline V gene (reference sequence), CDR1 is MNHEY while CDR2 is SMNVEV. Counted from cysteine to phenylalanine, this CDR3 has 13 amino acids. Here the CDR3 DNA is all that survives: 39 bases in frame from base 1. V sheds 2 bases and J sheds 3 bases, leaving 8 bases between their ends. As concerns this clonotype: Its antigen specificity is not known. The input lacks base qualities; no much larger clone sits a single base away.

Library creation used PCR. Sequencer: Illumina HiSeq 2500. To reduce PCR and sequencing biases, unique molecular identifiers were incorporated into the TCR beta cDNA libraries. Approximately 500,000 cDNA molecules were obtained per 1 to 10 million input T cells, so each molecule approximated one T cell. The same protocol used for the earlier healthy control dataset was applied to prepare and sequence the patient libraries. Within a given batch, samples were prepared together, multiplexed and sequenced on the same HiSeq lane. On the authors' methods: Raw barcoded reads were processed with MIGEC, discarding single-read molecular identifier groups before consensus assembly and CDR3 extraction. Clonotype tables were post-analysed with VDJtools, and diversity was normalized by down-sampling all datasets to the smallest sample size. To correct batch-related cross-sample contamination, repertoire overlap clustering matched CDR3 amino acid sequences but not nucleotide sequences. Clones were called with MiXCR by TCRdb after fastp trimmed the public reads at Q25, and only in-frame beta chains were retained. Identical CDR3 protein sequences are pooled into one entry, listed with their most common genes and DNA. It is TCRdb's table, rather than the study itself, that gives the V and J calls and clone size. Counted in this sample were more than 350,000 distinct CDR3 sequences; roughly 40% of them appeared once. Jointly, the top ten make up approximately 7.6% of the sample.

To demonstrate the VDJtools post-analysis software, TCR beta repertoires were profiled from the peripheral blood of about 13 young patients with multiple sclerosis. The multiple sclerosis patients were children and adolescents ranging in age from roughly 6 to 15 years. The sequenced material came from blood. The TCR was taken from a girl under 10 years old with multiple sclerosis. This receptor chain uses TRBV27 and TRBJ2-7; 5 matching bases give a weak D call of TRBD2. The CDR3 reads CASSLTRGYEQYF. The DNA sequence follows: TGTGCCAGCAGTTTAACCCGGGGCTACGAGCAGTACTTC.